This TCR beta chain came from a study of cytomegalovirus exposure and HLA in healthy donors. V lost 4 bases to trimming and J lost 5 bases, with 12 bases between them. This CDR3 has 14 residues. Germline V gene sequence: CDR1 SNHLY, CDR2 FYNNEI. Profiling relied on immunoSEQ multiplex PCR, and the TCRdb table lists in-frame clones only, not all of them. The sample yields around 240,000 clones, almost 90% seen once. This clone was seen a single time. This receptor was taken from a woman aged 18-35 years in good health and CMV-seronegative. The chain recombines TRBV2 with TRBJ2-1; no reliable D call. The sequencing input was PBMCs. In DNA form, the CDR3 reads TGTGCCAGCAGTGTGAATAGTCCCGACAATGAGCAGTTCTTC. It yields the protein CASSVNSPDNEQFF.